This record concerns one T cell receptor beta chain sequence. Sequencing was performed with immunoSEQ multiplex PCR; in TCRdb, only in-frame clones are kept and a portion is missing. The sample records fewer than 700,000 clones, around three quarters being singletons. This entry belongs to a study of shared clonotypes between healthy human individuals. CDR3 length equals 13 residues. Germline loops: CDR1 MNHNS, CDR2 SASEGT. The V gene end was trimmed by 6 bases and the J gene end by 8 bases; junction bases not matched to a gene: 3. Sequenced input: PBMCs. The sequence was obtained from a woman in her thirties or forties in good health. Some clones in this sample may be carry-over from other donors' samples. The chain links TRBV6-1 to TRBJ2-1; TRBD2 matches at 11 bases. The CDR3 sequence is CASSLAGGDEQFF. For the CDR3, the DNA is TGTGCCAGCAGCCTAGCGGGAGGAGATGAGCAGTTCTTC.